The 11 T cell receptor beta chains below were found in one sample sequenced in a study of T-cell reconstitution after alpha-beta-depleted transplantation in children. A TCRbeta library incorporating unique molecular identifiers was prepared. Via MiXCR, TCRdb re-called the PCR reads, giving one row per CDR3 protein. Of about 540,000 distinct CDR3 sequences in the sample, 18% were seen once. The source was PBMCs from the stem cell graft donor, collected from the stem cell graft. All receptors derive from a human donor who donated a stem cell graft to a child with acute lymphoblastic leukemia.

This chain joins TRBV21-1 and TRBJ2-4; TRBD1 is taken as the D call from the table, unchecked against the DNA. TRBV21-1 is designated a pseudogene. The CDR3 covers 17 residues. The CDR3 DNA reads as TGTGCCAGCAGCACTCCGGGGGCGCTTCTAGCCAAAAACATTCAGTACTTC. This codes for CASSTPGALLAKNIQYF.

V gene TRBV15 combines with J gene TRBJ2-3; D tentatively reads TRBD1 or TRBD2 (5 bases each). With 3 bases removed from V and 4 bases from J, the gap between germline ends came to 14 bases. This CDR3 has 15 amino acids. Germline V gene sequence: CDR1 LNHNV, CDR2 YYDKDF (reference sequence). The CDR3, as DNA: TGTGCCACCAGCAGGCCCCGGGGCGCGGCAGATACGCAGTATTTT. As protein: CATSRPRGAADTQYF.

This clonotype was picked up a small number of times. The genes are TRBV18 and TRBJ1-1, with D possibly being TRBD1 (5 bases). Germline CDR1 reads KGHSH; CDR2 reads LQKENI. There are 15 residues in the CDR3. V shed 1 base and J shed 2 bases, with 11 bases lying between them. The CDR3 DNA follows: TGTGCCAGCTCACCACGGGAGGGGATAAACACTGAAGCTTTCTTT. Translating it yields CASSPREGINTEAFF.

The chain uses TRBV6-4 and TRBJ1-5, with D possibly being TRBD1 (5 bases). V was pared by 2 bases and J by 4 bases, with 12 bases between. CDR3 length: 15 residues. Germline-derived CDR1 and CDR2 are MRHNA and SNTAGT. CDR3 in amino acids: CASSDIGARNQPQHF. The CDR3 DNA sequence: TGTGCCAGCAGTGACATCGGGGCCCGAAATCAGCCCCAGCATTTT.

The chain uses TRBV29-1 and TRBJ2-1; 10 bases align to TRBD2. Germline lookup yields CDR1 SQVTM and CDR2 ANQGSEA. The length of the CDR3 is 15 residues. The junction had 9 bases not matched to a gene; V was cut back by 1 base and J by 9 bases. CDR3 residues: CSVEVASGSQGEQFF. The DNA of the CDR3 is TGCAGCGTTGAAGTGGCTAGCGGGAGCCAGGGTGAGCAGTTCTTC.

The sample holds a few counts of this clonotype. CDR3 region: CASSQEGLAGALQDEQFF. The CDR3 DNA reads as TGTGCCAGCAGCCAAGAAGGACTAGCGGGAGCTCTCCAGGATGAGCAGTTCTTC. This chain connects TRBV3-1 to TRBJ2-1, with 13 bases identical to TRBD2. The ends lost 0 bases at V and 8 bases at J; junction bases unmatched: 10. The length of the CDR3 is 18 residues. Germline-derived CDR1 and CDR2 are LGHDT and YNNKEL (reference sequence).

This clonotype was found once. A read error may account for a junction end that differs from germline. This chain links TRBV20-1 with TRBJ2-1, with TRBD2 identical over 14 bases. Per germline, CDR1 DFQATT and CDR2 SNEGSKA (reference sequence). CDR3 length equals 17 residues. CDR3 coding DNA: TGCTGTGCTAGGGTCTCGACTAGCGGGAGGGTTCCAGGTGAGCAGTTCTTC. Encoded protein: CCARVSTSGRVPGEQFF.

This clonotype has a handful of counts. CDR3 sequence reads: CASSPGQVSGANVLTF. CDR3 nucleotides: TGTGCCAGCAGTCCCGGACAGGTCTCTGGGGCCAACGTCCTGACTTTC. The rearrangement joins TRBV12-3 or TRBV12-4 to TRBJ2-6; 7 bases are shared with TRBD1. The CDR3 spans 16 residues. V gave up 5 bases and J gave up 0 bases; unmatched junction bases: 4.

The rearrangement joins TRBV20-1 to TRBJ2-1; 11 nucleotides line up with TRBD1. The V gene end was trimmed by 4 bases and the J gene end by 14 bases; junction bases not matched to a gene: 10. This CDR3 has 13 residues. Germline V gene lookup returns CDR1 DFQATT and CDR2 SNEGSKA (reference sequence). CDR3 DNA: TGCAGTGCTACCCTACTGGACAGGGGGCTGGAGTTCTTC. It yields the protein CSATLLDRGLEFF.

The CDR3 reads CSARDWESSYNEQFF. DNA of the CDR3: TGCAGTGCTAGAGATTGGGAAAGCTCCTACAATGAGCAGTTCTTC. The genes are TRBV20-1 and TRBJ2-1; the D is unclear. This CDR3 is built from 15 residues. The germline V and J ends were trimmed by 0 bases and 0 bases, with 9 bases remaining between them. The germline V gene has CDR1 DFQATT and CDR2 SNEGSKA (reference sequence).

The V and J genes are TRBV5-6 and TRBJ2-1; no firm D call. The CDR3 contains 14 residues. With 4 bases removed from V and 6 bases from J, the gap between germline ends came to 14 bases. The germline CDR1 and CDR2 sequences are SGHDT and YYEEEE. CDR3 region: CASSGQALSNEQFF. The CDR3 bases are TGTGCCAGCAGCGGCCAGGCCTTGTCCAATGAGCAGTTCTTC.